Presented here are 10 T cell receptor beta chains from one specimen sequenced in a study of control samples from healthy donors and cancer patients. Profiled with immunoSEQ multiplex PCR; TCRdb holds only in-frame clones, not every one. This sample carries 15,000 to 20,000 clones, approximately 86% of them seen once, and the ten largest clones take approximately 10%. The sequenced material came from PBMCs. The receptors originated from a woman in her seventies with colorectal cancer.

The rearrangement uses TRBV9 and TRBJ1-2; weak D call: TRBD1 (6 bases). The CDR3 runs 15 residues. The germline V gene encodes CDR1 SGDLS and CDR2 YYNGEE. V lost 3 bases, J lost 3 bases, and 15 bases lay in between. The CDR3 DNA follows: TGTGCCAGCAGCGCAGGGGCCCGGACAGACTATGGCTACACCTTC. Its protein is CASSAGARTDYGYTF.

The rearrangement joins TRBV3-1 (or the pseudogene TRBV3-2) to TRBJ1-1; D is unresolved. Germline CDR1 is LGHDT and CDR2 is YNNKEL (reference sequence). Trimming shortened V by 5 bases and J by 11 bases, and 18 bases separated the two germline ends. The CDR3 is made up of 13 amino acids. The CDR3 nucleotides read TGTGCCAGCAGCGAAGGAGCGGGGTATGGGGCTTTCTTT. Its translation: CASSEGAGYGAFF.

This rearrangement joins TRBV4-1 to TRBJ1-1; D is unresolved. Trimming cost V 4 bases and J 5 bases, with 14 bases left between them. The CDR3 is made up of 14 amino acids. From germline, CDR1 is MGHRA and CDR2 YSYEKL. CDR3 in DNA: TGCGCCAGCAGCCCCAATTTAGGACGGACTGAAGCTTTCTTT. The encoded protein is CASSPNLGRTEAFF.

J is TRBJ2-7 and V is TRBV11-2; no firm D call. The CDR3 runs to 13 residues. Germline V gives CDR1 SGHAT, CDR2 FQNNGV. Trimming shortened V by 2 bases and J by 3 bases, and 8 bases separated the two germline ends. DNA for the CDR3: TGTGCCAGCAGCTTACCATCGGACTACGAGCAGTACTTC. It is translated as CASSLPSDYEQYF. The full variable domain, in which reference TRBV11-2 and TRBJ2-7 provide the parts outside the CDR3, is EAGVAQSPRYKIIEKRQSVAFWCNPISGHATLYWYQQILGQGPKLLIQFQNNGVVDDSQLPKDRFSAERLKGVDSTLKIQPAKLEDSAVYLCASSLPSDYEQYFGPGTRLTVT.

The rearrangement uses TRBV29-1 and TRBJ1-2, with TRBD1 identical over 7 bases. Germline V gene data show CDR1 as SQVTM and CDR2 as ANQGSEA. V dropped 6 bases and J dropped 1; count of bases not matched to a gene: 2. The CDR3 runs 12 residues. The CDR3 loop is CSVRQGNYGYTF. CDR3 bases: TGCAGCGTACGACAGGGTAACTATGGCTACACCTTC.

The chain uses TRBV15 and TRBJ2-5, with D tentatively TRBD2 (5 bases). V lost 4 bases to trimming and J lost 0 bases, with 6 bases between them. CDR3 length equals 13 residues. Germline CDR1 is LNHNV and CDR2 is YYDKDF (reference sequence). For the CDR3, the DNA is TGTGCCACCAGCAAAGCGGACCAAGAGACCCAGTACTTC. Translating gives CATSKADQETQYF.

V usage is TRBV6-5 and J usage is TRBJ2-1; D is unclear. CDR1 and CDR2 (germline): MNHEY, SVGAGI. V was clipped by 5 bases and J by 0 bases, with 5 bases between them. The CDR3 extends over 13 amino acids. CDR3 nucleotide sequence: TGTGCCAGCAGTCAAACCTCCTACAATGAGCAGTTCTTC. Protein: CASSQTSYNEQFF.

V gene TRBV5-5 combines with J gene TRBJ2-7; 7 nucleotides align to TRBD1. The CDR3 spans 12 residues. The J segment lost 4 bases and the V segment lost 3 bases, leaving 1 base of the junction unmatched. Germline V gene lookup returns CDR1 SGHKS and CDR2 YYEKEE (reference sequence). The CDR3 is CASSSQGYEQYF. The CDR3 DNA reads as TGTGCCAGCAGCTCACAGGGGTACGAGCAGTACTTC.

A word on this clone: Sequence at one end of the junction differs from germline and may be a read error. V gene TRBV7-7 combines with J gene TRBJ2-2; D is unclear. Germline V CDR1 and CDR2: SSHAT, FNYEAQ (reference sequence). The CDR3 spans 14 residues. CDR3 coding DNA: TGTGCTAGCAGCCAGCGCGCCATCACCGGGGAGCTGTTTTTT. Amino acids: CASSQRAITGELFF. Full variable domain (remainder filled in from reference TRBV7-7 and TRBJ2-2): GAGVSQSPRYKVTKRGQDVTLRCDPISSHATLYWYQQALGQGPEFLTYFNYEAQPDKSGLPSDRFSAERPEGSISTLTIQRTEQRDSAMYRCASSQRAITGELFFGEGSRLTVL.

The count of this clone is one. The genes are TRBV15 and TRBJ1-4, with D uncertain. The V and J ends lost 4 bases and 8 bases respectively, with 17 bases between them. CDR1 is LNHNV, CDR2 YYDKDF, per germline (reference sequence). The CDR3 consists of 15 residues. The CDR3 DNA follows: TGTGCCACCAGCACGGGTGGAGGCCTCGGAGAAAAACTGTTTTTT. Amino acid sequence: CATSTGGGLGEKLFF. The whole variable domain, filled in from reference TRBV15 and TRBJ1-4, reads DAMVIQNPRYQVTQFGKPVTLSCSQTLNHNVMYWYQQKSSQAPKLLFHYYDKDFNNEADTPDNFQSRRPNTSFCFLDIRSPGLGDTAMYLCATSTGGGLGEKLFFGSGTQLSVL.